The clone carrying this T cell receptor beta chain was seen at least ten times. Its antigen is not known. One end of the junction is discordant with germline, which a read error may explain. Template-switching 5'RACE yielded the TCR cDNA; a universal primer site and UMIs were added in the process. TCRdb ran MiXCR on the 5' RACE reads and lists one entry per CDR3 protein. The table lists some 250,000 distinct CDR3 sequences, 6% to 7.5% of them singletons. This CDR3 region has 12 residues. Germline V gene lookup returns CDR1 SNHLY and CDR2 FYNNEI. This entry is derived from a study of T cells after yellow fever vaccination. General study points: Clones that expanded after primary vaccination mostly reappeared after the booster (roughly 96% CD4, approximately 89% CD8). Shared CD4/CD8 clonotypes were a small share, likely from convergent recombination. Researchers cautioned that FACS-sorted repertoires could harbor abundant clonotypes contaminating from the bulk population.

Source: CD4+ T cells sorted from PBMCs, taken 15 days after the yellow fever booster vaccination. The receptor's source is a man between 25 and 39 years old who received the YFV17D yellow fever vaccine. The genes are TRBV2 and TRBJ2-5, with D tentatively TRBD2 (5 bases). The CDR3 loop reads CASSEGGGTQYF. In nucleotides, the CDR3 is TGTGCCAGCAGCGAAGGAGGTGGGACCCAGTACTTC. Variable domain in full (rest from reference TRBV2 and TRBJ2-5): EPEVTQTPSHQVTQMGQEVILRCVPISNHLYFYWYRQILGQKVEFLVSFYNNEISEKSEIFDDQFSVERPDGSNFTLKIRSTKLEDSAMYFCASSEGGGTQYFGPGTRLLVL.